This T cell receptor (beta chain) is drawn from a study of shared clonotypes between healthy human individuals. Notes on the study in general: Generally, naive subsets came out with larger estimated richness than memory subsets.

Splitting the CD4+ cells yielded a CD45RA+ naive subset and a CD45RA-negative memory subset. There are 12 residues in the CDR3. Germline-derived CDR1 and CDR2 are MNHNS and SASEGT. Sequencing was performed with immunoSEQ multiplex PCR; in TCRdb, only in-frame clones are kept and a portion is missing. The table has about 1 million clones, around four fifths seen once; the top ten hold approximately 1.5%. Turning to this clone: Antigen unknown. A junction boundary mismatches the germline segment, possibly from a read error.

This receptor was identified in a man between 18 and 35 years old in good health. Sequencing was performed on memory CD4+ T cells sorted from blood. Subset in this sample: CD45RA-negative fraction. The rearrangement joins TRBV6-1 to TRBJ1-2; 8 positions agree with TRBD1. DNA for the CDR3: TGTGCCAGCAGTGCCCCCGGGACAGGCGTTCCCTTC. This translates into CASSAPGTGVPF.